This is a list of T cell receptor beta chains from one sample in a study of blood T cell repertoires in COVID-19. Clones were sequenced by immunoSEQ multiplex PCR, and TCRdb holds only the in-frame ones, with some missing. The table lists around 160,000 clones, approximately 88% of them singletons. The source material was PBMCs or T cells enriched from blood (not recorded which). The origin of the receptors is a woman under 40 with acute COVID-19. The CDR3 runs from the conserved cysteine through the conserved F or W. Fields, in order: J gene, D gene, V gene, clone size, CDR3 DNA, CDR3 protein. D genes are given only for firm matches. Not every row has a clone size; where given, it reads once, few, many or a size class.

J gene: TRBJ2-1; D gene: -; V gene: TRBV11-3; clone size: -; CDR3 DNA: TGTGCCAGCAGCTTAGAGGTAGGAGGGGCCTACAATGAGCAGTTCTTC; CDR3 protein: CASSLEVGGAYNEQFF
J gene: TRBJ1-2; D gene: TRBD1; V gene: TRBV3-1/TRBV3-2; clone size: few; CDR3 DNA: TGTGCCAGCAGCCTGTACTCGGACAGGGGGCTTGCCTATGGCTACACCTTC; CDR3 protein: CASSLYSDRGLAYGYTF
J gene: TRBJ1-1; D gene: -; V gene: TRBV3-1/TRBV3-2; clone size: -; CDR3 DNA: TGTGCCAGCAGCCAAGCGAACTTCTTAGCTTTCTTT; CDR3 protein: CASSQANFLAFF
J gene: TRBJ2-1; D gene: -; V gene: TRBV15; clone size: -; CDR3 DNA: TGTGCCACCAGCAGTAGCGGAGGCTCCTACAATGAGCAGTTCTTC; CDR3 protein: CATSSSGGSYNEQFF
J gene: TRBJ1-1; D gene: -; V gene: TRBV6-4; clone size: few; CDR3 DNA: TGTGCCAGCAGTCCCTCAGGGAACACTGAAGCTTTCTTT; CDR3 protein: CASSPSGNTEAFF
J gene: TRBJ2-7; D gene: -; V gene: TRBV28; clone size: many; CDR3 DNA: TGTGCCAGCAGCCCGGGATCCTACGAGCAGTACTTC; CDR3 protein: CASSPGSYEQYF
J gene: TRBJ2-7; D gene: -; V gene: TRBV28; clone size: -; CDR3 DNA: TGTGCCAGCAGTTTATGGCGGTCGTCCTACGAGCAGTACTTC; CDR3 protein: CASSLWRSSYEQYF
J gene: TRBJ2-3; D gene: -; V gene: TRBV7-9; clone size: -; CDR3 DNA: TGTGCCAGCAGCCACGATAGCGGAGTGGCGGACGATACGCAGTATTTT; CDR3 protein: CASSHDSGVADDTQYF
J gene: TRBJ2-7; D gene: -; V gene: TRBV6-2/TRBV6-3; clone size: -; CDR3 DNA: TGTGCCAGCAGTTACGACTCCAGCTCCTACGAGCAGTACTTC; CDR3 protein: CASSYDSSSYEQYF
J gene: TRBJ1-3; D gene: -; V gene: TRBV9; clone size: -; CDR3 DNA: TGTGCCAGCAGCGTACCCAGCTCTGGAAACACCATATATTTT; CDR3 protein: CASSVPSSGNTIYF
J gene: TRBJ2-1; D gene: TRBD2; V gene: TRBV19; clone size: -; CDR3 DNA: TGTGCCAGTAGTATAGAGGGCGGGGGGTACAATGAGCAGTTCTTC; CDR3 protein: CASSIEGGGYNEQFF
J gene: TRBJ2-2; D gene: -; V gene: TRBV4-3; clone size: -; CDR3 DNA: TGCGCCAGCAGCCAAGACGCCGGCAGGGGACACACCGGGGAGCTGTTTTTT; CDR3 protein: CASSQDAGRGHTGELFF
J gene: TRBJ2-7; D gene: TRBD2; V gene: TRBV28; clone size: -; CDR3 DNA: TGTGCCAGCAAGAACGCGGGAGTGATCCACGAGCAGTACTTC; CDR3 protein: CASKNAGVIHEQYF
J gene: TRBJ2-6; D gene: -; V gene: TRBV28; clone size: -; CDR3 DNA: TGTGCCAGCAGTATCCTCCAGGGGGGGGCCAACGTCCTGACTTTC; CDR3 protein: CASSILQGGANVLTF
J gene: TRBJ1-3; D gene: -; V gene: TRBV7-2; clone size: -; CDR3 DNA: TGTGCCAGCAGCTTAGCCACAGGGAGCTCTGGAAACACCATATATTTT; CDR3 protein: CASSLATGSSGNTIYF
J gene: TRBJ1-2; D gene: TRBD1; V gene: TRBV30; clone size: -; CDR3 DNA: TGTGCCTGGAGTGTTGGGACAGGATATGGCTACACCTTC; CDR3 protein: CAWSVGTGYGYTF
J gene: TRBJ1-1; D gene: TRBD1; V gene: TRBV7-8; clone size: -; CDR3 DNA: TGTGCCAGCAGCCGGGACAGGGGGGTTGAAGCTTTCTTT; CDR3 protein: CASSRDRGVEAFF
J gene: TRBJ2-1; D gene: TRBD2; V gene: TRBV9; clone size: -; CDR3 DNA: TGTGCCAGCAGCACCGGACTAGCGGGTTACAATGAGCAGTTCTTC; CDR3 protein: CASSTGLAGYNEQFF
J gene: TRBJ1-2; D gene: -; V gene: TRBV30; clone size: -; CDR3 DNA: TGTGCCTGGAATCGCTACAGTCTAAACTATGGCTACACCTTC; CDR3 protein: CAWNRYSLNYGYTF
J gene: TRBJ1-2; D gene: -; V gene: TRBV30; clone size: many; CDR3 DNA: TGTGCCTGGAGTGGACAGAACTCTAACTATGGCTACACCTTC; CDR3 protein: CAWSGQNSNYGYTF
J gene: TRBJ2-7; D gene: TRBD2; V gene: TRBV7-2; clone size: -; CDR3 DNA: TGTGCCAGCAGCTTAACCTTAGCGGGAGGGATCTCCTACGAGCAGTACTTC; CDR3 protein: CASSLTLAGGISYEQYF
J gene: TRBJ1-1; D gene: -; V gene: TRBV10-3; clone size: once; CDR3 DNA: TGTGCCATCAGTGAGCAGGGTACCACTGAAGCTTTCTTT; CDR3 protein: CAISEQGTTEAFF
J gene: TRBJ1-1; D gene: -; V gene: TRBV19; clone size: -; CDR3 DNA: TGTGCCAGTAGTATAGAAGGGGTTCGGAACACTGAAGCTTTCTTT; CDR3 protein: CASSIEGVRNTEAFF
J gene: TRBJ2-1; D gene: -; V gene: TRBV28; clone size: -; CDR3 DNA: TGTGCCAGCATGACGTTGTCTCCGGGACAAACCAAGACGACCTACAATGAGCAGTTCTTC; CDR3 protein: CASMTLSPGQTKTTYNEQFF
J gene: TRBJ1-5; D gene: -; V gene: TRBV27; clone size: -; CDR3 DNA: TGTGCCAGCAGTTTCCGCAATAGGGAGAGTAATCAGCCCCAGCATTTT; CDR3 protein: CASSFRNRESNQPQHF
J gene: TRBJ2-2; D gene: -; V gene: TRBV29-1; clone size: -; CDR3 DNA: TGCAGCGTTGCTTCCGGAGCCATAACCGGGGAGCTGTTTTTT; CDR3 protein: CSVASGAITGELFF
J gene: TRBJ2-3; D gene: TRBD1; V gene: TRBV6-5; clone size: -; CDR3 DNA: TGTGCCAGCAGTTACTCGCCGACAGGGGGGACAGATACGCAGTATTTT; CDR3 protein: CASSYSPTGGTDTQYF
J gene: TRBJ2-1; D gene: TRBD2; V gene: TRBV5-1; clone size: -; CDR3 DNA: TGCGCCAGCAGCTTGGATCCCGGGAGGGGCAATGAGCAGTTCTTC; CDR3 protein: CASSLDPGRGNEQFF
J gene: TRBJ1-5; D gene: -; V gene: TRBV6-6; clone size: -; CDR3 DNA: TGTGCCAGCAGTCACCGGCGGGAGAATAGCAATCAGCCCCAGCATTTT; CDR3 protein: CASSHRRENSNQPQHF
J gene: TRBJ2-1; D gene: -; V gene: TRBV2; clone size: -; CDR3 DNA: TGTGCCAGCAGGTACAGTACTGAGCAGTTCTTC; CDR3 protein: CASRYSTEQFF
J gene: TRBJ2-5; D gene: -; V gene: TRBV27; clone size: -; CDR3 DNA: TGTGCCAGCAGTCTAGGGGCGGGACTGGGGGAGACCCAGTACTTC; CDR3 protein: CASSLGAGLGETQYF
J gene: TRBJ2-7; D gene: -; V gene: TRBV7-2; clone size: -; CDR3 DNA: TGTGCCAGCAGCTCACAGGCTGGCTCCTACGAGCAGTACTTC; CDR3 protein: CASSSQAGSYEQYF
J gene: TRBJ1-4; D gene: TRBD1; V gene: TRBV3-1/TRBV3-2; clone size: -; CDR3 DNA: TGTGCCAGCAGCCAACGTATACTACAGGGGGGAAAACTGTTTTTT; CDR3 protein: CASSQRILQGGKLFF
J gene: TRBJ2-2; D gene: -; V gene: TRBV5-5; clone size: -; CDR3 DNA: TGTGCCAGCAGCCCTCAATGGGCTAACACCGGGGAGCTGTTTTTT; CDR3 protein: CASSPQWANTGELFF
J gene: TRBJ1-2; D gene: -; V gene: TRBV5-5; clone size: -; CDR3 DNA: TGTGCCAGCAGCTCAGCAGACAATCTGCTCTATGGCTACACCTTC; CDR3 protein: CASSSADNLLYGYTF
J gene: TRBJ1-4; D gene: TRBD1; V gene: TRBV6-5; clone size: once; CDR3 DNA: TGTGCCAGCAGTTACACAACCGGGACAGGGCGGGAAAAACTGTTTTTT; CDR3 protein: CASSYTTGTGREKLFF
J gene: TRBJ2-7; D gene: -; V gene: TRBV3-1/TRBV3-2; clone size: few; CDR3 DNA: TGTGCCAGCAGCCCCGAGCGGGTAATCGACGAGCAGTACTTC; CDR3 protein: CASSPERVIDEQYF
J gene: TRBJ2-3; D gene: TRBD1; V gene: TRBV10-3; clone size: -; CDR3 DNA: TGTGCCATCAGTGAGTCAAGGGACAGTCCGCAGTATTTT; CDR3 protein: CAISESRDSPQYF
J gene: TRBJ2-1; D gene: -; V gene: TRBV5-4; clone size: -; CDR3 DNA: TGTGCCAGCAGCGGGGGACTGAACAATGAGCAGTTCTTC; CDR3 protein: CASSGGLNNEQFF
J gene: TRBJ1-5; D gene: -; V gene: TRBV7-2; clone size: -; CDR3 DNA: TGTGCCAGCAGCTTAGCTATGGGGGCCAATCAGCCCCAGCATTTT; CDR3 protein: CASSLAMGANQPQHF
J gene: TRBJ2-1; D gene: TRBD2; V gene: TRBV30; clone size: -; CDR3 DNA: TGTGCCTGGAGTAATGTACTAGCGGGAGGGGGTGAGCAGTTCTTC; CDR3 protein: CAWSNVLAGGGEQFF
J gene: TRBJ2-7; D gene: -; V gene: TRBV12-3/TRBV12-4; clone size: -; CDR3 DNA: TGTGCCAGCAGCTATGACAGATACGAGCAGTACTTC; CDR3 protein: CASSYDRYEQYF
J gene: TRBJ1-1; D gene: -; V gene: TRBV24-1; clone size: -; CDR3 DNA: TGTGCCACCAGTGATTCGTGGAACACTGAAGCTTTCTTT; CDR3 protein: CATSDSWNTEAFF
J gene: TRBJ2-1; D gene: TRBD2; V gene: TRBV2; clone size: once; CDR3 DNA: TGTGCCAGCAGAGGACTAGCGGGTAGCATCTACAATGAGCAGTTCTTC; CDR3 protein: CASRGLAGSIYNEQFF
J gene: TRBJ2-1; D gene: TRBD1; V gene: TRBV7-3; clone size: -; CDR3 DNA: TGTGCCAGCAGCCAATCCTCAGGGGGCGAACAGTTCTTC; CDR3 protein: CASSQSSGGEQFF
J gene: TRBJ1-2; D gene: -; V gene: TRBV29-1; clone size: -; CDR3 DNA: TGCAGCGTGACCGGGTTGGGCTATGGCTACACCTTC; CDR3 protein: CSVTGLGYGYTF
J gene: TRBJ2-7; D gene: TRBD1; V gene: TRBV25-1; clone size: -; CDR3 DNA: TGTGCCAGCAGTGAAGGCCCCGGGACAGGAGGGTCCTACGAGCAGTACTTC; CDR3 protein: CASSEGPGTGGSYEQYF
J gene: TRBJ2-7; D gene: TRBD1; V gene: TRBV5-1; clone size: -; CDR3 DNA: TGCGCCAGCAGCAATTTTTACAGGGGTTACGAGCAGTACTTC; CDR3 protein: CASSNFYRGYEQYF
J gene: TRBJ2-2; D gene: -; V gene: TRBV5-1; clone size: -; CDR3 DNA: TGCGCCAGCAGCTTACAACAGACGAACACCGGGGAGCTGTTTTTT; CDR3 protein: CASSLQQTNTGELFF
J gene: TRBJ2-2; D gene: TRBD2; V gene: TRBV11-2; clone size: -; CDR3 DNA: TGTGCCAGCAGCTTATTAGCGGGAGGGCTCGGCACCGGGGAGCTGTTTTTT; CDR3 protein: CASSLLAGGLGTGELFF
J gene: TRBJ2-7; D gene: -; V gene: TRBV5-6; clone size: -; CDR3 DNA: TGTGCCAGCAGCCCGGTCGGTGTCTTC; CDR3 protein: CASSPVGVF
J gene: TRBJ1-1; D gene: TRBD1; V gene: TRBV18; clone size: few; CDR3 DNA: TGTGCCAGCTCACTCGGGACAGTAAACACTGAAGCTTTCTTT; CDR3 protein: CASSLGTVNTEAFF
J gene: TRBJ1-5; D gene: TRBD1; V gene: TRBV30; clone size: -; CDR3 DNA: TGTGCCTGGAGTGTACGCGGGACAGTGTTATATAGCAATCAGCCCCAGCATTTT; CDR3 protein: CAWSVRGTVLYSNQPQHF
J gene: TRBJ1-2; D gene: -; V gene: TRBV30; clone size: -; CDR3 DNA: TGTGCCTGGAGTAGGGGCTCTTCTGACTATGGCTACACCTTC; CDR3 protein: CAWSRGSSDYGYTF
J gene: TRBJ1-5; D gene: -; V gene: TRBV28; clone size: -; CDR3 DNA: TGTGCCAGCAGCCGTTCTGCCCAGGTCCAGCCCCAGCATTTT; CDR3 protein: CASSRSAQVQPQHF